This TCR beta chain was captured by sequencing in a study of PD-1 blockade in classical Hodgkin lymphoma (dated by TCRdb to the early 2020s). A note on the overall study: Nivolumab dosing was 3 mg/kg intravenously every 2 weeks, continuing until either disease progression or unacceptable toxicity. A peripheral blood immune signature of response to PD-1 blockade in classical Hodgkin lymphoma was defined using TCR beta sequencing and CyTOF. Broader findings and caveats from the paper: A significant rise by C4D1 was seen in CD4+ but not CD8+ TCR diversity (p=0.0027 vs p=0.16), with the rise being most apparent in complete responders (p=0.02). Trial patients with a complete response had baseline diversity similar to that of newly diagnosed patients, while partial responders and progressors had significantly lower diversity. Patients starting nivolumab less than 1 year after ASCT had lower diversity and were excluded from later analyses to avoid confounding by immune reconstitution. The study covered only a single clinical trial cohort, and the causes of the repertoire differences, possibly disease activity or prior therapy, were still not defined. Baseline TCR diversity was reported to be lower in newly diagnosed patients than in healthy donors and to be lower still in relapsed/refractory patients.

Genomic DNA was isolated using the Qiagen DNeasy kit from unsorted PBMCs as well as from negatively selected CD4+ and CD8+ fractions. TCR beta CDR3 regions were subjected to amplification by immunoSEQ multiplex PCR with primers that anneal to V and J segments. A synthetic immune receptor repertoire was used to minimize amplification bias, and remaining bias was computationally removed after sequencing. Under the source paper's analysis protocol: Repertoire diversity was quantified as the Shannon entropy index using custom Python scripts. Unsorted, CD4+ and CD8+ repertoires were examined separately, except in combined analyses, for which CD4+ and CD8+ sequences were merged in silico. Clonal expansion was defined as at least a 2-fold frequency increase after treatment relative to C1D1, with a pseudocount of 0.5 for undetected baseline clones. Clones with 0 or 1 copy at C1D1 were defined as singleton clones, while clones with 2 or more copies were defined as non-singleton clones. Clones expanded in unsorted samples were labelled as CD4+, CD8+ or unknown by matching protein sequences in sorted samples from the same patient. Diversity changes from C1D1 to C4D1 were tested in paired samples using Wilcoxon tests. Imported from immuneACCESS, the table was reduced by TCRdb to in-frame sequences with V and J called. These copies leave out some clones; in studies compared against another copy, an unresolved V gene accounts for under half, and the cause of the remainder is not known. V and J calls and clone size are given by that table; D and trimming were obtained from the DNA. The sample table contains about 110,000 clones; only one count was recorded for about nine tenths of them. About 20% of the sample is held by the ten biggest clonotypes.

As concerns this clone: Which antigen it targets is not known. No much larger clonotype is one base removed from it; base qualities were not supplied.

Per the publication, the time point label means: cycle 2 day 1 (C2D1) of nivolumab. Relapse after autologous stem cell transplantation had occurred in all trial patients, and cohorts A, B and C were distinguished by prior brentuximab vedotin exposure. The trial cohort was composed of 56 patients with relapsed/refractory classical Hodgkin lymphoma, for whom complete response, partial response or progressive disease was recorded as best overall response. In the multi-cohort phase II CheckMate 205 trial, trial patients received single-agent nivolumab. An independent review committee assessed best overall response by applying the 2007 International Working Group response criteria. Trial PBMCs were collected immediately before nivolumab initiation (C1D1) and during therapy at cycle 2 day 1 and cycle 4 day 1. Peripheral blood was collected in 8 mL Vacutainer Cell Preparation Tubes, from which PBMCs were isolated by centrifugation and then cryopreserved.

Trimming costs V 1 base and J 2 bases, and their ends lie 9 bases apart. The germline V gene encodes CDR1 MGHDK and CDR2 SYGVNS. The CDR3 sequence holds 15 residues, the cysteine and phenylalanine included. The entry retains the CDR3 DNA only, 45 bases that are in frame from base 1. The TCR originated in a human donor with classical Hodgkin lymphoma. The chain was built from TRBV25-1 and TRBJ1-5, with TRBD1 as a weak D call on 5 bases. The sample consisted of peripheral blood mononuclear cells (PBMCs), taken before the second cycle of nivolumab. In nucleotides, the sequence is TGTGCCAGCAGTGAATCAGGGTATGGCAATCAGCCCCAGCATTTT. Translated, it reads CASSESGYGNQPQHF. Here the CDR3 is joined to the reference TRBV25-1 and TRBJ1-5 genes, and the full variable domain is: EADIYQTPRYLVIGTGKKITLECSQTMGHDKMYWYQQDPGMELHLIHYSYGVNSTEKGDLSSESTVSRIRTEHFPLTLESARPSHTSQYLCASSESGYGNQPQHFGDGTRLSIL.